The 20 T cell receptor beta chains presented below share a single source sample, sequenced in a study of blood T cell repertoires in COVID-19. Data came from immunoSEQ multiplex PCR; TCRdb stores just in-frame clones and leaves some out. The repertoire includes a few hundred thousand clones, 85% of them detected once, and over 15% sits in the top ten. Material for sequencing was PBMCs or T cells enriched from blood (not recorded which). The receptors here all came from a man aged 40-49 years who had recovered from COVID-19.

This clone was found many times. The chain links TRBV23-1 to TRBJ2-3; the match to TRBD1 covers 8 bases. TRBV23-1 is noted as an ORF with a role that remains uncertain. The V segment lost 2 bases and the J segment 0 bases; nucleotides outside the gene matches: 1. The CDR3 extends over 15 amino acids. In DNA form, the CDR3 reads TGCGCCAGCAGTCAACAGGGGGCTAGCACAGATACGCAGTATTTT. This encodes CASSQQGASTDTQYF.

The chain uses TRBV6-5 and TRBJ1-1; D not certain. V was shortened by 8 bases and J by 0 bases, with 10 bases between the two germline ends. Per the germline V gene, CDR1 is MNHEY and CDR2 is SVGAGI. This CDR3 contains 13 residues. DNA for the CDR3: TGTGCCAGCTCGACAAAAATGAACACTGAAGCTTTCTTT. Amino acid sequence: CASSTKMNTEAFF.

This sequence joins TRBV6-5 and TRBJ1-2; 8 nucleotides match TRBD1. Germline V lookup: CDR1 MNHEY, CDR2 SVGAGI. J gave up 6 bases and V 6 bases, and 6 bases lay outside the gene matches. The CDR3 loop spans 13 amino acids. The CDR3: CASSSSTGDGYTF. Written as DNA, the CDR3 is TGTGCCAGCAGCTCCTCGACAGGGGATGGCTACACCTTC.

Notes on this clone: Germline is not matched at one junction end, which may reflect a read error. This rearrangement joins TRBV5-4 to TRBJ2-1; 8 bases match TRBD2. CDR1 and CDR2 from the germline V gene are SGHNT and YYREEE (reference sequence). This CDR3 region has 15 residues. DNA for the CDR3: TGTGCCAGTTTGACGGGAGGGCCATCCTCCAATGAGCAGTTCTTC. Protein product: CASLTGGPSSNEQFF.

CDR3 loop: CARSTRDSSRYEQYF. The CDR3 coding sequence is TGTGCCAGAAGCACACGGGACAGTAGTCGGTACGAGCAGTACTTC. The chain has TRBV5-3 and TRBJ2-7, with TRBD1 matching 7 bases. TRBV5-3 is an ORF; its function is uncertain. CDR3 length: 15 amino acids. Unmatched junction bases numbered 11, after V lost 4 bases and J lost 4 bases.

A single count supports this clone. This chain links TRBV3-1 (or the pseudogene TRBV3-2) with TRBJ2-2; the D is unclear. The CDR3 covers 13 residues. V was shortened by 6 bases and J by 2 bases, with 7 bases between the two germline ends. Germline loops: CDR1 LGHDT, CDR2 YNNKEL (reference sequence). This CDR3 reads CASRRSNTGELFF. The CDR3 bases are TGTGCCAGCAGACGGAGTAACACCGGGGAGCTGTTTTTT.

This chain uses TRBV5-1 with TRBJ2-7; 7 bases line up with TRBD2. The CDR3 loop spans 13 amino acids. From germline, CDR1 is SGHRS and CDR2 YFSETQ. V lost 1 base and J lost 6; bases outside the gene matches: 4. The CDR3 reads CASSLRTGGEQYF. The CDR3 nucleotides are TGCGCCAGCAGCTTGAGGACGGGAGGCGAGCAGTACTTC.

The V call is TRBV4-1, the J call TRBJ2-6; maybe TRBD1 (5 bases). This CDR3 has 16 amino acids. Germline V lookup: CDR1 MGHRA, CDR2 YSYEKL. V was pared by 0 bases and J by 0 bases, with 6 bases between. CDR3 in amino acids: CASSQDQGSGANVLTF. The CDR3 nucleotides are TGCGCCAGCAGCCAAGATCAGGGCTCTGGGGCCAACGTCCTGACTTTC.

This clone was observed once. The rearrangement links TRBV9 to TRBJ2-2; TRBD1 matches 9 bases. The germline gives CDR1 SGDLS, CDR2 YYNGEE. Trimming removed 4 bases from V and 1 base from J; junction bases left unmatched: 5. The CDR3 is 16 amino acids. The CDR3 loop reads CASSPRDRENTGELFF. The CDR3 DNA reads TGTGCCAGCAGCCCCCGGGACAGGGAGAACACCGGGGAGCTGTTTTTT.

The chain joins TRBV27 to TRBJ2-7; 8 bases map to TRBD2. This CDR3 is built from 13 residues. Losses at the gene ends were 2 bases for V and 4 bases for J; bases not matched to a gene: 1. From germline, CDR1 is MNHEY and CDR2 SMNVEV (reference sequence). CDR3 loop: CASSLSGSYEQYF. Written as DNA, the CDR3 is TGTGCCAGCAGTTTAAGCGGGAGTTACGAGCAGTACTTC.

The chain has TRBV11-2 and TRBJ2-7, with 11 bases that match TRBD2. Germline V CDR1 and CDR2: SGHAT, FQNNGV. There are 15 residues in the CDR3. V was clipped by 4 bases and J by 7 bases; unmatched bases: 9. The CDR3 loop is CASSSRLAGTGEQYF. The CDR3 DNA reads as TGTGCCAGCAGCTCCCGACTAGCGGGAACGGGGGAGCAGTACTTC. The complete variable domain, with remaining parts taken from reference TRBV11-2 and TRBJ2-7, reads EAGVAQSPRYKIIEKRQSVAFWCNPISGHATLYWYQQILGQGPKLLIQFQNNGVVDDSQLPKDRFSAERLKGVDSTLKIQPAKLEDSAVYLCASSSRLAGTGEQYFGPGTRLTVT.

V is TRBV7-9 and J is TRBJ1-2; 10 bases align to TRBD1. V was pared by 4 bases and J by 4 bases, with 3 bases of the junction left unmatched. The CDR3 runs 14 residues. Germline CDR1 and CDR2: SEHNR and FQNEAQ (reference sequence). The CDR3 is CASSSTGGVYGYTF. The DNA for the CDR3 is TGTGCCAGCAGCTCGACAGGGGGCGTCTATGGCTACACCTTC.

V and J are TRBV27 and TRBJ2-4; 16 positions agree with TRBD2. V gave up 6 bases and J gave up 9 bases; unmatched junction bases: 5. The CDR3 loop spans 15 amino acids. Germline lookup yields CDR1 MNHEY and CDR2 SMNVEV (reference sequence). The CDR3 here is CASSPGTSGRGIQYF. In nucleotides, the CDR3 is TGTGCCAGCAGCCCCGGGACTAGCGGGAGGGGCATTCAGTACTTC.

DNA of the CDR3: TGTGCCAGCAGTTCGGGACAGCCCAACTATGGCTACACCTTC. Translation: CASSSGQPNYGYTF. The chain combines TRBV28 with TRBJ1-2; 7 bases match TRBD1. V dropped 4 bases and J dropped 2; count of bases not matched to a gene: 4. CDR1 and CDR2 (germline): MDHEN, SYDVKM. The CDR3 is 14 residues long.

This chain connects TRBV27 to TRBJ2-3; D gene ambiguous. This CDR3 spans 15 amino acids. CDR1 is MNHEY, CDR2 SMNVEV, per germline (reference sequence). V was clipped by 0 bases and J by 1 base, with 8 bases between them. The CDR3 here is CASSLSITGTDTQYF. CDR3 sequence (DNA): TGTGCCAGCAGTTTATCGATCACGGGCACAGATACGCAGTATTTT.

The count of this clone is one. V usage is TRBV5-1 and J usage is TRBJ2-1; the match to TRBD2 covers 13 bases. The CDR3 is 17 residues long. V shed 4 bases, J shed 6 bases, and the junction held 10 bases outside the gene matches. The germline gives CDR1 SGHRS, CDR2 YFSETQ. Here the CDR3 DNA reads TGCGCCAGCAGCGGCGGACTAGCGGGAGTGAGGGCCAATGAGCAGTTCTTC. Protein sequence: CASSGGLAGVRANEQFF.

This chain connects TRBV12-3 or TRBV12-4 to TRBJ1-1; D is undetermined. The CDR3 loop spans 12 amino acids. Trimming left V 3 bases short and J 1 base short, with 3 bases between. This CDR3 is CASSFQNTEAFF. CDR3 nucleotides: TGTGCCAGCAGTTTTCAGAACACTGAAGCTTTCTTT.

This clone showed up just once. The CDR3 nucleotides are TGTGCCAGCAGCTTATCCGGACTAGCGGGAGTCCGGGAGCAGTACTTC. This gives the protein CASSLSGLAGVREQYF. The V gene is TRBV7-9, the J gene TRBJ2-7; 13 bases agree with TRBD2. J was trimmed by 7 bases and V by 2 bases; bases with no gene match: 8. The V gene's germline CDR1 is SEHNR and CDR2 FQNEAQ (reference sequence). This CDR3 is built from 16 residues.

The CDR3 is CASSRRGDSSYNEQFF. Written as DNA, the CDR3 is TGTGCCAGCAGCCGAAGGGGGGACAGCTCCTACAATGAGCAGTTCTTC. The V call is TRBV11-2, the J call TRBJ2-1, with a possible D match to TRBD1 (7 bases). Trimming left V 5 bases short and J 0 bases short, with 14 bases between. Germline loops: CDR1 SGHAT, CDR2 FQNNGV. This CDR3 is 16 amino acids long.

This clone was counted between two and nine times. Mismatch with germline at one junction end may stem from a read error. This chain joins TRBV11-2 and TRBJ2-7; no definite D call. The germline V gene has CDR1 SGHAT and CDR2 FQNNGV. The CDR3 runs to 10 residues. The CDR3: CASSSNEQYF. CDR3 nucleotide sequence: TGTGCCAGCAGCTCCAACGAGCAGTACTTC.